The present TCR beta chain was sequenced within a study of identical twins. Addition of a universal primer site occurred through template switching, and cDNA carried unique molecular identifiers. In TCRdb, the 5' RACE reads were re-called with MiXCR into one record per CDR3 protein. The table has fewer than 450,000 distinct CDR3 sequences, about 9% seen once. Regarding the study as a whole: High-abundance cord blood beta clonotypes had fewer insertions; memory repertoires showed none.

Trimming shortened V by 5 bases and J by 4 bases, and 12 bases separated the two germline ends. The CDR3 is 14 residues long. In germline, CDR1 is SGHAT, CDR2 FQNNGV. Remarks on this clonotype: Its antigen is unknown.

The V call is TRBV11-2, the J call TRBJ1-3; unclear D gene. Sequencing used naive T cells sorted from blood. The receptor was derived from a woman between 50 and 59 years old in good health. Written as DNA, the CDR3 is TGTGCCAGCAGCCCCGCGGTGATGGGAAACACCATATATTTT. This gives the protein CASSPAVMGNTIYF. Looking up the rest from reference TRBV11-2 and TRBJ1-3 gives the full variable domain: EAGVAQSPRYKIIEKRQSVAFWCNPISGHATLYWYQQILGQGPKLLIQFQNNGVVDDSQLPKDRFSAERLKGVDSTLKIQPAKLEDSAVYLCASSPAVMGNTIYFGEGSWLTVV.